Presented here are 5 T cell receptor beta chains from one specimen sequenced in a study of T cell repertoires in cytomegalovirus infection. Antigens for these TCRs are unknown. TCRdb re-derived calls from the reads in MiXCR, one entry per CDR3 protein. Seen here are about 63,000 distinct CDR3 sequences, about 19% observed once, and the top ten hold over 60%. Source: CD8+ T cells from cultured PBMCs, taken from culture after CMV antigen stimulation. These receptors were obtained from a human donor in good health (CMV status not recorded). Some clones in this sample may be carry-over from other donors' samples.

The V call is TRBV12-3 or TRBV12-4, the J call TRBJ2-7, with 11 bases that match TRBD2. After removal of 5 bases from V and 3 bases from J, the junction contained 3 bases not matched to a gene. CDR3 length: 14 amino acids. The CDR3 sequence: CASSTGTSGYEQYF. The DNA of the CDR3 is TGTGCCAGCAGTACCGGGACTAGCGGCTACGAGCAGTACTTC.

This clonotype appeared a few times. DNA for the CDR3: TGTGCCAGCACCCTCCTCGGCTTCTCCTACGAGCAGTACTTC. This sequence encodes CASTLLGFSYEQYF. The chain joins TRBV7-2 to TRBJ2-7, with D unresolved. This CDR3 region has 14 residues. Trimming shortened V by 7 bases and J by 0 bases, and 13 bases separated the two germline ends. Germline lookup yields CDR1 SGHTA and CDR2 FQGNSA.

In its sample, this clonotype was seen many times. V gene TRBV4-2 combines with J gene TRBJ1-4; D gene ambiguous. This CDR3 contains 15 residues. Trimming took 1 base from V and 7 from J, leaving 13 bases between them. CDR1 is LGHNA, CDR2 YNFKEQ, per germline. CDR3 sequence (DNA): TGTGCCAGCAGCCAAGTGCGGGCTACGAGTGAAAAACTGTTTTTT. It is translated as CASSQVRATSEKLFF.

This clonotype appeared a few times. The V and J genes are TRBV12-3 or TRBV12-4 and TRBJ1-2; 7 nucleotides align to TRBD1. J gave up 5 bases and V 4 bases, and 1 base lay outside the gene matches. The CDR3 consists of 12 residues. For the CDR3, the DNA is TGTGCCAGCAGTTCGACAGGGTATGGCTACACCTTC. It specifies CASSSTGYGYTF.

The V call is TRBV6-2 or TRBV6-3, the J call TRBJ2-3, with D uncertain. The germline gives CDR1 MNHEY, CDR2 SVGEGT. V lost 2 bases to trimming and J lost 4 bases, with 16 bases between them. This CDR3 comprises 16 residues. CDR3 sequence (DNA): TGTGCCAGCAGTTACCCTTTCTCTTCCGGCCCAGATACGCAGTATTTT. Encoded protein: CASSYPFSSGPDTQYF.